The entry below gives a single T cell receptor (beta chain) sequence along with its context. Its antigen is unknown. Generated by immunoSEQ multiplex PCR, the TCRdb table keeps only in-frame clones and is missing some. The sample has 45,000 to 55,000 clones; just over 85% are singletons. Germline V gene data show CDR1 as SGDLS and CDR2 as YYNGEE. The CDR3 is made up of 16 amino acids. Trimming shortened V by 0 bases and J by 0 bases, and 13 bases separated the two germline ends. This sample's time point: baseline, week 1 (first vaccination visit). The treatment denotes: pre-vaccination baseline after standard-of-care therapy. Each of the donors came in with new WHO grade 3 or 4 astrocytomas that were IDH1-mutant and ATRX-lost. The entry originates in a study of a mutant IDH1 vaccine in newly diagnosed glioma. Study results and limitations: Among top peripheral T cell clonotypes, changes seemed unrelated to pseudoprogression. Overall, almost 95% of patients had vaccine-induced immune responses.

The receptor was isolated from a middle-aged man with glioma. Source: PBMCs, taken from a glioma patient treated with radiotherapy, temozolomide or both. V usage is TRBV9 and J usage is TRBJ2-7, with D perhaps matching TRBD1 or TRBD2 (5 bases each). CDR3 protein: CASSVATMRGSYEQYF. For the CDR3, the DNA is TGTGCCAGCAGCGTAGCAACTATGAGGGGCTCCTACGAGCAGTACTTC.